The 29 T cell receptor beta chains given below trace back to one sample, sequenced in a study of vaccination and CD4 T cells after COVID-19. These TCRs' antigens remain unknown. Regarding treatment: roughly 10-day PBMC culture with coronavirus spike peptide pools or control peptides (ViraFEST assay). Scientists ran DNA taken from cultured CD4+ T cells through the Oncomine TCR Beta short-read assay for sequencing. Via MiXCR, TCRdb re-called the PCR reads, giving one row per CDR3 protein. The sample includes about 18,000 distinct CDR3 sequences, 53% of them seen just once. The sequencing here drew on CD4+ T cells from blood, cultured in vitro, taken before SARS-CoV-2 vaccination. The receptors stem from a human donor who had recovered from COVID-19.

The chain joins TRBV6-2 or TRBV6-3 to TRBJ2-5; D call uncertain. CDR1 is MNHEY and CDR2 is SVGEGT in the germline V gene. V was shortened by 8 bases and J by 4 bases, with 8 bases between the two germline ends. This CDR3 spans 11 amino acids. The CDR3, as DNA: TGTGCCAGCGCCGACGGAGAGACCCAGTACTTC. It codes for CASADGETQYF.

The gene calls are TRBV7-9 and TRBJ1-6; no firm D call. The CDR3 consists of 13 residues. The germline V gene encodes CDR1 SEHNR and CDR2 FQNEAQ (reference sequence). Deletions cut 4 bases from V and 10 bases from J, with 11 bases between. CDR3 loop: CASSSRTGSPLHF. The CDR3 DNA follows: TGTGCCAGCAGCTCCCGGACCGGCTCACCCCTCCACTTT.

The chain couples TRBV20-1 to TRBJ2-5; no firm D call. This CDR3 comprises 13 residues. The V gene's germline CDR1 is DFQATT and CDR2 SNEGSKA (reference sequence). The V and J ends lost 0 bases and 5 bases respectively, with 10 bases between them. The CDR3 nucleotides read TGCAGTGCTAGAGAAAACCAGCCCGAGACCCAGTACTTC. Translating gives CSARENQPETQYF.

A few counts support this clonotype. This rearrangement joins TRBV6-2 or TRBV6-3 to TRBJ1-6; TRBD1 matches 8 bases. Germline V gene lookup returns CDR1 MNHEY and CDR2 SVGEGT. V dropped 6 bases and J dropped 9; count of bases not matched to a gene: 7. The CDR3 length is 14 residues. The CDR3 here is CASSRQGFVSPLHF. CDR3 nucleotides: TGTGCCAGCAGCCGACAGGGGTTTGTTTCACCCCTCCACTTT.

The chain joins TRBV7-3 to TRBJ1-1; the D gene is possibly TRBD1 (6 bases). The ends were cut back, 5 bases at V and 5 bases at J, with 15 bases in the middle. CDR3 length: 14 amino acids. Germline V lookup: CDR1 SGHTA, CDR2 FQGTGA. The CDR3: CASSLLGGRTEAFF. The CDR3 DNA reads TGTGCCAGCAGCCTCTTGGGGGGCCGAACTGAAGCTTTCTTT.

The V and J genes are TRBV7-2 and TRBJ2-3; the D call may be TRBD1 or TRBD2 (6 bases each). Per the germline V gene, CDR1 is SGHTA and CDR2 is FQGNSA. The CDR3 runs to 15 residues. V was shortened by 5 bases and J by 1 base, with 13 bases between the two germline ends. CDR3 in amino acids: CASSNGGQGTDTQYF. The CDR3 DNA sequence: TGTGCCAGCAGCAATGGGGGGCAGGGCACAGATACGCAGTATTTT.

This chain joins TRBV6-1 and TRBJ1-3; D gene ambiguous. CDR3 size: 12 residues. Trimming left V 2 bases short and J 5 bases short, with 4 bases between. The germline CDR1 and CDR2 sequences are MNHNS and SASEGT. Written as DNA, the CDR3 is TGTGCCAGCAGTGAACTTCGAAACACCATATATTTT. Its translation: CASSELRNTIYF.

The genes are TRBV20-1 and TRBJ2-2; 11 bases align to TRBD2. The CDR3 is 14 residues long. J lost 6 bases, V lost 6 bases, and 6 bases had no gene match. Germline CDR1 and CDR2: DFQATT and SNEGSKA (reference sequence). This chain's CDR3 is CSARVAGGPGELFF. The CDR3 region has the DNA TGCAGTGCGCGCGTAGCGGGGGGGCCCGGGGAGCTGTTTTTT.

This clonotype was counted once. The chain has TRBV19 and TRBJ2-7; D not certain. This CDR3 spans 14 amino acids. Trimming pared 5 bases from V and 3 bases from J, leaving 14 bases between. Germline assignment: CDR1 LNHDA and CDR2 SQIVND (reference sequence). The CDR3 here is CASSLGRSNYEQYF. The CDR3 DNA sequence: TGTGCCAGTAGTCTCGGCCGATCAAACTACGAGCAGTACTTC.

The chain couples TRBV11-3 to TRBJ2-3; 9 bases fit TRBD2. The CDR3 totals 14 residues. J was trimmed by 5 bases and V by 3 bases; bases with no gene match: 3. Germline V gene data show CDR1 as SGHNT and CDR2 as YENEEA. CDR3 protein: CASSFGAGGDTQYF. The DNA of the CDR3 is TGTGCCAGCAGCTTTGGAGCGGGGGGAGATACGCAGTATTTT.

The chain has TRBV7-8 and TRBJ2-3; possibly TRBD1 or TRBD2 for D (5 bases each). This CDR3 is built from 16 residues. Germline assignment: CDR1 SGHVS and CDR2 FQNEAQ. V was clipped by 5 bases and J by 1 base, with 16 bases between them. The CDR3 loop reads CASSGPRGGGTDTQYF. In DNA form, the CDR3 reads TGTGCCAGCAGCGGACCGCGTGGGGGAGGCACAGATACGCAGTATTTT. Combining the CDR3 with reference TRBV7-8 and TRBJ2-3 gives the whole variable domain GAGVSQSPRYKVAKRGQDVALRCDPISGHVSLFWYQQALGQGPEFLTYFQNEAQLDKSGLPSDRFFAERPEGSVSTLKIQRTQQEDSAVYLCASSGPRGGGTDTQYFGPGTRLTVL.

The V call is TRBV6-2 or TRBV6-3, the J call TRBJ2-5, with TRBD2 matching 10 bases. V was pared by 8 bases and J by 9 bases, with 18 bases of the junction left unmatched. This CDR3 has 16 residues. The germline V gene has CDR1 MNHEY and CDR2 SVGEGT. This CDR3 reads CASQPAVLAGAGAQYF. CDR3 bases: TGTGCCAGCCAGCCTGCGGTGCTAGCGGGGGCTGGGGCCCAGTACTTC.

The DNA of the CDR3 is TGTGCCAGCAGACTAGCGGGAGGGTACAATGAGCAGTTCTTC. Translation: CASRLAGGYNEQFF. The chain joins TRBV7-9 to TRBJ2-1, with TRBD2 identical over 13 bases. V was pared by 6 bases and J by 4 bases, with 0 bases of the junction left unmatched. Germline V gives CDR1 SEHNR, CDR2 FQNEAQ (reference sequence). There are 14 residues in the CDR3.

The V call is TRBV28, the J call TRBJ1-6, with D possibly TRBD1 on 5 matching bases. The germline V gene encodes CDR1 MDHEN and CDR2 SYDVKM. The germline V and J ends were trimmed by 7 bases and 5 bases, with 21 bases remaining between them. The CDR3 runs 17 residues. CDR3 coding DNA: TGTGCCAGCACCCCACCGGCTGTCAGGGCGCATAATTCACCCCTCCACTTT. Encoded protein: CASTPPAVRAHNSPLHF.

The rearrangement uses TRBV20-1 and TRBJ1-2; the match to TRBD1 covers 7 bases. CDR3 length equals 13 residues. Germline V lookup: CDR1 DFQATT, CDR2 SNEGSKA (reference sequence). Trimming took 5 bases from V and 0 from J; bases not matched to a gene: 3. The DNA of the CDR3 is TGCAGTGCTTACACAGGGGCTAACTATGGCTACACCTTC. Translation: CSAYTGANYGYTF.

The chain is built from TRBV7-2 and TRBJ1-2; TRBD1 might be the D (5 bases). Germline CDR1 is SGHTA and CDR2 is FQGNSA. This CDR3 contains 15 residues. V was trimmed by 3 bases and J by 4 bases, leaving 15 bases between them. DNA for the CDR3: TGTGCCAGCAGCTTCCCACCTCGGGACGGCTATGGCTACACCTTC. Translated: CASSFPPRDGYGYTF.

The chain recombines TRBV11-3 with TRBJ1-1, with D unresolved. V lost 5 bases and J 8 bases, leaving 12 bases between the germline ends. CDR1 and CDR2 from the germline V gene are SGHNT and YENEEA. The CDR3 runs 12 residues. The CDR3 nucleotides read TGTGCCAGCAGCCTCGGCCTGTCCGAAGCTTTCTTT. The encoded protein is CASSLGLSEAFF.

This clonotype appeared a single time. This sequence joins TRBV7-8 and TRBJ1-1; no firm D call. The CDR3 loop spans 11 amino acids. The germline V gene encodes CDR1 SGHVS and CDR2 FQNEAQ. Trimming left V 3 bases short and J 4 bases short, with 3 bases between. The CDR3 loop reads CASSLSTEAFF. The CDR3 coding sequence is TGTGCCAGCAGCTTGAGCACTGAAGCTTTCTTT.

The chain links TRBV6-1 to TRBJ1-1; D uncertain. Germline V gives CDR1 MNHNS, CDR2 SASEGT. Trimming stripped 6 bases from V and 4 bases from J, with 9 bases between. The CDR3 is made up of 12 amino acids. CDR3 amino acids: CASRVGSTEAFF. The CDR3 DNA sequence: TGTGCCAGCAGAGTCGGGAGCACTGAAGCTTTCTTT.

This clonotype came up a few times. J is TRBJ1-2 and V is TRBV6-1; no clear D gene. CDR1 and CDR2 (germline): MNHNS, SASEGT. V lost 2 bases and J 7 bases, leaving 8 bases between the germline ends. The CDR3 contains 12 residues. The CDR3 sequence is CASSESGSGYTF. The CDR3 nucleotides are TGTGCCAGCAGTGAATCGGGGAGTGGCTACACCTTC.

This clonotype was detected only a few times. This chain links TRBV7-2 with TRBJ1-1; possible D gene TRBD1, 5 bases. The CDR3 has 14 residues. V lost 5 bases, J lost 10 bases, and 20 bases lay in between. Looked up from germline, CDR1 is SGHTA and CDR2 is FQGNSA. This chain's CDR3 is CASSTDVTAGGAFF. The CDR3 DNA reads TGTGCCAGCAGCACGGACGTAACGGCGGGGGGAGCTTTCTTT.

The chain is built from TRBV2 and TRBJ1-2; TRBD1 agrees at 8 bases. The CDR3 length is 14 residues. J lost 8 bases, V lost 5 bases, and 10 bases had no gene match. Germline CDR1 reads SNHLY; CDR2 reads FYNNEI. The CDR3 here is CASSYQGQVRGYTF. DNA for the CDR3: TGTGCCAGCAGTTATCAGGGACAGGTCAGGGGCTACACCTTC.

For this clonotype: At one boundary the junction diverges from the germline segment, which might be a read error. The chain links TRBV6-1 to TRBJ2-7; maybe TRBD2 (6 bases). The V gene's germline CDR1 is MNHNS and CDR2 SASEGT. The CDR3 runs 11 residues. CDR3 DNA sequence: TGTGCCGGCACCTACCTTGGGGACTGCAACTTC. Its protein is CAGTYLGDCNF.

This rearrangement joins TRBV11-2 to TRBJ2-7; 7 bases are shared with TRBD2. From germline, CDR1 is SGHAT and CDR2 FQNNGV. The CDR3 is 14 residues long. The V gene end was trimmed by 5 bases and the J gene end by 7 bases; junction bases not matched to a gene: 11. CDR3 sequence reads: CASSGASGTTEQYF. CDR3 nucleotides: TGTGCCAGCAGCGGGGCTAGCGGAACTACGGAGCAGTACTTC.

CDR3 sequence: CASSWTSGSYEQYF. CDR3 in DNA: TGTGCCAGCAGCTGGACTAGCGGCTCCTACGAGCAGTACTTC. The chain joins TRBV7-2 to TRBJ2-7; 10 positions agree with TRBD2. V trimming: 4 bases; J trimming: 0 bases; junction bases outside the gene matches: 0. The CDR3 loop spans 14 amino acids. Germline CDR1 is SGHTA and CDR2 is FQGNSA.

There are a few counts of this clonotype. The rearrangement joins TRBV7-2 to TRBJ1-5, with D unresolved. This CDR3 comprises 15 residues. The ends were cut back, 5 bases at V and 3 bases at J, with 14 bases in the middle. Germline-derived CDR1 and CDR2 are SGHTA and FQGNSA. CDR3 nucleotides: TGTGCCAGCAGCCGAACCCTCAACCCCAATCAGCCCCAGCATTTT. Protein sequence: CASSRTLNPNQPQHF.

The CDR3 spells CSVAQANEKLFF. The CDR3 DNA reads as TGCAGCGTGGCCCAGGCTAATGAAAAACTGTTTTTT. V is TRBV29-1 and J is TRBJ1-4; D gene uncertain. Germline values: CDR1 SQVTM, CDR2 ANQGSEA. There are 12 residues in the CDR3. Trimming stripped 6 bases from V and 3 bases from J, with 8 bases between.

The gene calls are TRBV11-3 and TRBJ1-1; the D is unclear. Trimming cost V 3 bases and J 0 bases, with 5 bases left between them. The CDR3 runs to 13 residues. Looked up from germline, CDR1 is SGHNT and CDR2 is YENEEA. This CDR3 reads CASSLDLNTEAFF. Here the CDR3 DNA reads TGTGCCAGCAGCTTGGACCTGAACACTGAAGCTTTCTTT.

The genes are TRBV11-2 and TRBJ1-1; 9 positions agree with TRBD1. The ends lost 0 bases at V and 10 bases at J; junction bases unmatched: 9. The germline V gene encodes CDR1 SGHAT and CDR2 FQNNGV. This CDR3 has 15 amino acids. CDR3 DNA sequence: TGTGCCAGCAGCTTAGATCGAGGACAGGGGAAGCCAGCTTTCTTT. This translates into CASSLDRGQGKPAFF.